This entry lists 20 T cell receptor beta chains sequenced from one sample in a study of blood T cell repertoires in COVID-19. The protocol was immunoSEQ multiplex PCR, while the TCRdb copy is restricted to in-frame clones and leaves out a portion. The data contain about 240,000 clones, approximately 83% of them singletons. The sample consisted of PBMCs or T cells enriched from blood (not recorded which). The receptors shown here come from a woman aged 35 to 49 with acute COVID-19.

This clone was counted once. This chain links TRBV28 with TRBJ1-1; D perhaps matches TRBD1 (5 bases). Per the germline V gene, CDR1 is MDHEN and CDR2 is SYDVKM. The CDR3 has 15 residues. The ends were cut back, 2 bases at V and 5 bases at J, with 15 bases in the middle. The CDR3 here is CASSLIKGWGTEAFF. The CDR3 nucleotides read TGTGCCAGCAGTTTAATTAAGGGGTGGGGTACTGAAGCTTTCTTT.

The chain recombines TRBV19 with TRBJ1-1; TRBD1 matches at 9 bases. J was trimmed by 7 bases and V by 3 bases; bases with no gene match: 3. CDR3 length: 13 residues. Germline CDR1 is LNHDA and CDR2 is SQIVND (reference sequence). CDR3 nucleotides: TGTGCCAGTAGTATGTCGGGACAGGGTGAAGCTTTCTTT. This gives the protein CASSMSGQGEAFF.

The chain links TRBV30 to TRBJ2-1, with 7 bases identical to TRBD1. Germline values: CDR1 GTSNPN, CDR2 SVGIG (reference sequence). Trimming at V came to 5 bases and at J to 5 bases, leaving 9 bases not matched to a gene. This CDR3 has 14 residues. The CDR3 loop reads CAWDRDSDNNEQFF. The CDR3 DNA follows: TGTGCCTGGGACCGGGACAGCGACAACAATGAGCAGTTCTTC. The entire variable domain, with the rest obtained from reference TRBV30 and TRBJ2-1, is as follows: SQTIHQWPATLVQPVGSPLSLECTVEGTSNPNLYWYRQAAGRGLQLLFYSVGIGQISSEVPQNLSASRPQDRQFILSSKKLLLSDSGFYLCAWDRDSDNNEQFFGPGTRLTVL.

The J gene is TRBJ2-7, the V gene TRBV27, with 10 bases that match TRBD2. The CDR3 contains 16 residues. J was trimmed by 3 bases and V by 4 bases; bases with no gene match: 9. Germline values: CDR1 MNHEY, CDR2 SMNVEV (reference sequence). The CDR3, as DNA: TGTGCCAGCAGTTCCCTTGCTAGCGGGAGCGTCTACGAGCAGTACTTC. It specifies CASSSLASGSVYEQYF.

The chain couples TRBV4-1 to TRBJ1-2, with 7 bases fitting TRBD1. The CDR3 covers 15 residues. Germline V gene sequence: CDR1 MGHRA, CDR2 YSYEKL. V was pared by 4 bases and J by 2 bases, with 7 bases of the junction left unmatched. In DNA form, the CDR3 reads TGCGCCAGCAGCCTACGACAGGGCTCCAACTATGGCTACACCTTC. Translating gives CASSLRQGSNYGYTF.

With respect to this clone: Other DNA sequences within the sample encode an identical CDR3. This CDR3 is CASSPGQGNQPQHF. CDR3 in DNA: TGTGCCAGCAGCCCCGGACAGGGCAATCAGCCCCAGCATTTT. The V and J genes are TRBV5-4 and TRBJ1-5; 7 positions match TRBD1. This CDR3 has 14 amino acids. The ends lost 4 bases at V and 2 bases at J; junction bases unmatched: 3. Germline CDR1 reads SGHNT; CDR2 reads YYREEE (reference sequence).

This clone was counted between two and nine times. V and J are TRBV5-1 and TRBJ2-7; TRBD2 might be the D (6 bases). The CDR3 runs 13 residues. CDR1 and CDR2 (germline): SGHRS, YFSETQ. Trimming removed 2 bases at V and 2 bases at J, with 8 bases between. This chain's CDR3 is CASSLVAAYEQYF. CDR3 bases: TGCGCCAGCAGCTTAGTAGCGGCCTACGAGCAGTACTTC.

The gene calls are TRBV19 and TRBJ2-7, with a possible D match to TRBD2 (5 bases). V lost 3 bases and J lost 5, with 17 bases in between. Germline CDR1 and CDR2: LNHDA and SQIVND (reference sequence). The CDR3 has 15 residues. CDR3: CASSIFVGAENEQYF. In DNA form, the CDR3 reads TGTGCCAGTAGTATTTTCGTGGGAGCTGAAAACGAGCAGTACTTC. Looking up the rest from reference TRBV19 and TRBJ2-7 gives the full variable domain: DGGITQSPKYLFRKEGQNVTLSCEQNLNHDAMYWYRQDPGQGLRLIYYSQIVNDFQKGDIAEGYSVSREKKESFPLTVTSAQKNPTAFYLCASSIFVGAENEQYFGPGTRLTVT.

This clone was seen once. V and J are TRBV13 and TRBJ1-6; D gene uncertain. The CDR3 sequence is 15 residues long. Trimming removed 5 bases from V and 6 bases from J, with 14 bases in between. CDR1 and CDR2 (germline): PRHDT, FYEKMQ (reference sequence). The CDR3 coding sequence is TGTGCCAGCAGCCACCGTGAGGAGGGTAATTCACCCCTCCACTTT. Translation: CASSHREEGNSPLHF.

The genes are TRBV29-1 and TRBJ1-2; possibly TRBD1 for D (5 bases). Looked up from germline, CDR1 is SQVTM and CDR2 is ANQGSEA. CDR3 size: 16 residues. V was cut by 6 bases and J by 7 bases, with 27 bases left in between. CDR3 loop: CSVVHTGRTLLRGYTF. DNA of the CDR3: TGCAGCGTCGTTCATACAGGACGAACCCTGTTACGTGGCTACACCTTC.

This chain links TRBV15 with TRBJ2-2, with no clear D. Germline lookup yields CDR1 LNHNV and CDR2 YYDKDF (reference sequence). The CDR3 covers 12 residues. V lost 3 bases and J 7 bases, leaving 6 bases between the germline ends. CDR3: CATSSGGGELFF. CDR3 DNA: TGTGCCACCAGCAGTGGCGGCGGGGAGCTGTTTTTT.

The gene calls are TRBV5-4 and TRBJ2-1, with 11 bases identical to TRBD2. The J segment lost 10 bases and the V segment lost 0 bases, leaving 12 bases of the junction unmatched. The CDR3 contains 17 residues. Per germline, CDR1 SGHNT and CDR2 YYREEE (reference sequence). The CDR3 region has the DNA TGTGCCAGCAGCTTGGGTCCTAGCGGGAGGATAAGTAAGGAGCAGTTCTTC. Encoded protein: CASSLGPSGRISKEQFF.

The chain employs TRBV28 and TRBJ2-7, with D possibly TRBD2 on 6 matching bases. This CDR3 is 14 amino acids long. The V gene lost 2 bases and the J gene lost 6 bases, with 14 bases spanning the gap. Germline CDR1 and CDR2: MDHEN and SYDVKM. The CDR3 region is CASSLNGGGAEQYF. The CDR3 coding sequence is TGTGCCAGCAGTTTAAATGGTGGAGGGGCCGAGCAGTACTTC.

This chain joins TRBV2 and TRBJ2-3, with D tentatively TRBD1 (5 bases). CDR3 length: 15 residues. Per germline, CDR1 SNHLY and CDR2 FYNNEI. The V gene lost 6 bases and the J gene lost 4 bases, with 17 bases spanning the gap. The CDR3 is CASSRGGAYADTQYF. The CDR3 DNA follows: TGTGCCAGCAGCAGAGGTGGGGCTTACGCAGATACGCAGTATTTT.

In nucleotides, the CDR3 is TGTGCCAGTAGTATGATCCCTCAAGGGAGCTCCTACAATGAGCAGTTCTTC. This sequence encodes CASSMIPQGSSYNEQFF. The V call is TRBV19, the J call TRBJ2-1; D possibly corresponds to TRBD2 (5 bases). Germline V gene lookup returns CDR1 LNHDA and CDR2 SQIVND (reference sequence). Trimming removed 3 bases from V and 0 bases from J, with 15 bases in between. The CDR3 loop spans 17 amino acids.

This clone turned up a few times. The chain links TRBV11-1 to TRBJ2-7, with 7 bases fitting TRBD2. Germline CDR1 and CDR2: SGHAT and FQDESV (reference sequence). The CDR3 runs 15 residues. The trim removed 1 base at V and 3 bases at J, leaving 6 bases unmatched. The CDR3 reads CASSLGPREFYEQYF. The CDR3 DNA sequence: TGTGCCAGCAGCTTAGGCCCGCGGGAGTTCTACGAGCAGTACTTC.

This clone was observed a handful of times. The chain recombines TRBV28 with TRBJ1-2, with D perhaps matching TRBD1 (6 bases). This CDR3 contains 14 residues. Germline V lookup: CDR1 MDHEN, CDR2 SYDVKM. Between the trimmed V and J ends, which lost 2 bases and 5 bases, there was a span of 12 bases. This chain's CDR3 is CASSLPGEGYGYTF. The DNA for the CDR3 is TGTGCCAGCAGTTTACCAGGGGAGGGGTATGGCTACACCTTC.

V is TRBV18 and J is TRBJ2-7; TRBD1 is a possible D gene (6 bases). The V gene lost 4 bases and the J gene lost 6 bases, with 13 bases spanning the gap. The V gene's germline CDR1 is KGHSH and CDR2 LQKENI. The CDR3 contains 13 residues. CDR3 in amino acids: CASSLRTDREQYF. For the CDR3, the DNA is TGTGCCAGCTCACTGCGGACAGATCGCGAGCAGTACTTC.

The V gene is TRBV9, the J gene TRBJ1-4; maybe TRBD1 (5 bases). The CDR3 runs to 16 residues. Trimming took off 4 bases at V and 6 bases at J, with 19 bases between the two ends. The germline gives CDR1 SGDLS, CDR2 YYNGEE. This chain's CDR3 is CASSPRPDRYDEKLFF. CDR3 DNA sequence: TGTGCCAGCAGCCCTCGCCCAGACAGATACGATGAAAAACTGTTTTTT.

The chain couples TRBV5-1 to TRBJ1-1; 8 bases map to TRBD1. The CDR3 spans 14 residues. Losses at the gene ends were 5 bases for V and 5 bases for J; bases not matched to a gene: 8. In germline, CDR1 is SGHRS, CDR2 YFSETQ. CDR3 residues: CASSGTGGDTEAFF. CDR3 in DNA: TGCGCCAGCAGTGGTACAGGGGGAGATACTGAAGCTTTCTTT.